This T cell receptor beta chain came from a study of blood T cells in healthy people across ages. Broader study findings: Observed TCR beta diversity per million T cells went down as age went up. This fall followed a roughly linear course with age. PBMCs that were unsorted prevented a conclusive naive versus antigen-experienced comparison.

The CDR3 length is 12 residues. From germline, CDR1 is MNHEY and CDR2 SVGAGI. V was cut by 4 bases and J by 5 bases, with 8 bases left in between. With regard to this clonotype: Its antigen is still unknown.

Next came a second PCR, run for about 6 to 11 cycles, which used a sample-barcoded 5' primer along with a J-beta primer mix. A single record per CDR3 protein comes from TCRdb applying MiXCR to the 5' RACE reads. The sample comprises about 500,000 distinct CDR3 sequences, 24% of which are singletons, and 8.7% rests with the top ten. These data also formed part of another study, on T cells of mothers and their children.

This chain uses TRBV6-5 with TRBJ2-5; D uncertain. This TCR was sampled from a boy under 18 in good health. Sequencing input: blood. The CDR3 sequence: CASSSSMETQYF. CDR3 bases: TGTGCCAGCAGTTCTTCCATGGAGACCCAGTACTTC.